The 18 T cell receptor beta chains below all came from one sample that was sequenced in a study of cytomegalovirus exposure and HLA in healthy donors. Researchers ran the PCR with 60 Vbeta and 13 Jbeta primers. Some clones are missing from TCRdb's copy, which holds only in-frame ones; the method was immunoSEQ multiplex PCR. The table counts under 50,000 clones; 4% lies in the top ten. Specimen: PBMCs. Receptor source: a male donor in good health and CMV-seronegative.

J is TRBJ2-3 and V is TRBV18, with D tentatively TRBD1 (6 bases). CDR3 length equals 15 residues. Trimming removed 4 bases from V and 5 bases from J, with 16 bases in between. The germline V gene encodes CDR1 KGHSH and CDR2 LQKENI. CDR3 nucleotide sequence: TGTGCCAGCTCACTCTTAACAGGGAAAAAAGATACGCAGTATTTT. Residues: CASSLLTGKKDTQYF.

The rearrangement joins TRBV6-6 to TRBJ1-5; D unclear. V was clipped by 6 bases and J by 0 bases, with 12 bases between them. The germline V gene has CDR1 MNHNY and CDR2 SVGAGI (reference sequence). The CDR3 is made up of 15 amino acids. CDR3 protein: CASRVGFDSNQPQHF. The CDR3 DNA follows: TGTGCCAGCAGGGTCGGGTTCGATAGCAATCAGCCCCAGCATTTT.

The genes are TRBV19 and TRBJ1-4, with D possibly being TRBD1 (5 bases). In germline, CDR1 is LNHDA, CDR2 SQIVND (reference sequence). Trimming removed 6 bases at V and 6 bases at J, with 14 bases between. This CDR3 has 14 residues. DNA for the CDR3: TGTGCCAGTAGCAGGGCAGGGCATGATGAAAAACTGTTTTTT. Its translation: CASSRAGHDEKLFF.

This chain links TRBV6-5 with TRBJ2-1; 9 bases align to TRBD2. V was pared by 9 bases and J by 4 bases, with 10 bases of the junction left unmatched. There are 15 residues in the CDR3. Germline V gives CDR1 MNHEY, CDR2 SVGAGI. CDR3 bases: TGTGCCAGTTGTAGGGGCGGGGGGGATTACAATGAGCAGTTCTTC. Translated, it gives CASCRGGGDYNEQFF.

The chain links TRBV10-2 to TRBJ2-2, with 11 positions matching TRBD2. The CDR3 length is 14 residues. V shed 7 bases and J 6 bases; nucleotides not matched to a gene: 4. CDR1 WSHSY and CDR2 SAAADI come from the germline V gene. CDR3 sequence reads: CASKTSGEAGELFF. CDR3 DNA: TGCGCCAGCAAGACTAGCGGGGAGGCCGGGGAGCTGTTTTTT.

This chain joins TRBV6-5 and TRBJ2-3, with TRBD2 matching over 9 bases. Trimming at V came to 2 bases and at J to 4 bases, leaving 4 bases not matched to a gene. Germline assignment: CDR1 MNHEY and CDR2 SVGAGI. The length of the CDR3 is 15 residues. The CDR3 DNA follows: TGTGCCAGCAGTTACGGCGGGGGGGGTGCAGATACGCAGTATTTT. Protein: CASSYGGGGADTQYF.

The CDR3 sequence is CASSLDRDYGYTF. CDR3 nucleotide sequence: TGTGCCAGTAGCCTTGACAGGGACTATGGCTACACCTTC. V is TRBV19 and J is TRBJ1-2; 7 bases agree with TRBD1. The V and J ends lost 6 bases and 3 bases, in that order; junction bases with no gene match: 4. Germline CDR1 reads LNHDA; CDR2 reads SQIVND (reference sequence). The CDR3 totals 13 residues.

The genes are TRBV5-1 and TRBJ2-7; tentative D call: TRBD2 (6 bases). The CDR3 extends over 16 amino acids. CDR1 SGHRS and CDR2 YFSETQ come from the germline V gene. Deletions cut 0 bases from V and 5 bases from J, with 18 bases between. The chain's CDR3 is CASSLAPGTGVDEQYF. The CDR3 coding sequence is TGCGCCAGCAGCTTGGCCCCCGGGACTGGAGTGGACGAGCAGTACTTC.

V gene TRBV6-1 combines with J gene TRBJ1-5, with a possible D match to TRBD1 (5 bases). Germline V gene data show CDR1 as MNHNS and CDR2 as SASEGT. Trimming pared 6 bases from V and 0 bases from J, leaving 9 bases between. The CDR3 has 14 residues. CDR3 in DNA: TGTGCCAGCAGCCGACAGATTAGCAATCAGCCCCAGCATTTT. Translating gives CASSRQISNQPQHF.

The rearrangement joins TRBV9 to TRBJ2-2; maybe TRBD2 (6 bases). V was cut by 5 bases and J by 7 bases, with 18 bases left in between. Germline V gene lookup returns CDR1 SGDLS and CDR2 YYNGEE. This CDR3 comprises 15 residues. The DNA for the CDR3 is TGTGCCAGCAGTGGGAGGTCTGGAGTCGGCGGGGAGCTGTTTTTT. Translating it yields CASSGRSGVGGELFF.

The CDR3, as DNA: TGTGCCAGCAGCTTGGGCGGGCACGGCTACACCTTC. This gives the protein CASSLGGHGYTF. V and J are TRBV5-5 and TRBJ1-2; no firm D call. V lost 0 bases, J lost 8 bases, and 8 bases lay in between. Germline CDR1 SGHKS, CDR2 YYEKEE (reference sequence). CDR3 size: 12 residues.

This chain joins TRBV7-9 and TRBJ2-1; 7 positions match TRBD2. Germline V gene lookup returns CDR1 SEHNR and CDR2 FQNEAQ (reference sequence). V lost 0 bases and J lost 4; bases outside the gene matches: 0. The CDR3 runs to 14 residues. The CDR3 sequence is CASSLAGGYNEQFF. CDR3 coding DNA: TGTGCCAGCAGCTTAGCGGGGGGGTACAATGAGCAGTTCTTC.

The genes are TRBV7-3 and TRBJ1-6; TRBD1 aligns across 7 bases. This CDR3 has 14 amino acids. Germline CDR1 is SGHTA and CDR2 is FQGTGA. V was clipped by 4 bases and J by 5 bases; unmatched bases: 2. The CDR3 here is CASSWGTDNSPLHF. The CDR3 nucleotides are TGTGCCAGCAGCTGGGGGACAGATAATTCACCCCTCCACTTT.

This sequence joins TRBV9 and TRBJ1-1; the D is unclear. The CDR3 extends over 14 amino acids. Trimming stripped 3 bases from V and 4 bases from J, with 13 bases between. CDR1 is SGDLS and CDR2 is YYNGEE in the germline V gene. The CDR3 DNA reads as TGTGCCAGCAGCGCAGACGGGGAAATCACTGAAGCTTTCTTT. It codes for CASSADGEITEAFF.

The rearrangement uses TRBV7-2 and TRBJ1-5; tentative D call: TRBD1 (6 bases). The CDR3 length is 13 residues. The germline V gene has CDR1 SGHTA and CDR2 FQGNSA. V lost 5 bases to trimming and J lost 7 bases, with 12 bases between them. The CDR3 sequence is CASSKDSDQPQHF. The CDR3 DNA reads as TGTGCCAGCAGCAAGGACAGTGACCAGCCCCAGCATTTT.

J is TRBJ1-5 and V is TRBV28; the match to TRBD1 covers 7 bases. CDR3 length equals 16 residues. CDR1 is MDHEN and CDR2 is SYDVKM in the germline V gene. J gave up 7 bases and V 5 bases, and 14 bases lay outside the gene matches. CDR3 amino acids: CASSPVTGRKHQPQHF. As DNA, the CDR3 is TGTGCCAGCAGTCCGGTGACAGGGAGGAAACACCAGCCCCAGCATTTT.

The chain is built from TRBV9 and TRBJ1-3, with D tentatively TRBD1 (6 bases). CDR1 and CDR2 from the germline V gene are SGDLS and YYNGEE. The CDR3 contains 17 residues. V lost 0 bases to trimming and J lost 0 bases, with 13 bases between them. The CDR3: CASSVATGKNSGNTIYF. The CDR3 nucleotides are TGTGCCAGCAGCGTAGCCACAGGGAAGAACTCTGGAAACACCATATATTTT.

The chain has TRBV5-6 and TRBJ1-1; 7 nucleotides align to TRBD1. The J segment lost 1 base and the V segment lost 5 bases, leaving 14 bases of the junction unmatched. This CDR3 has 17 residues. Germline V gene data show CDR1 as SGHDT and CDR2 as YYEEEE. Written as DNA, the CDR3 is TGTGCCAGCAGTCCAACTCCCCGTACAGGGGCGAACACTGAAGCTTTCTTT. Protein: CASSPTPRTGANTEAFF.